What follows are 18 T cell receptor beta chains derived from one specimen sequenced in a study of blood T cell repertoires in COVID-19. Only in-frame clones appear in the TCRdb table, and some are missing; sequencing was by immunoSEQ multiplex PCR. The data hold about 190,000 clones, with approximately 86% observed a single time. Sequencing was performed on peripheral blood. These receptors were collected from a woman aged 25 to 39 with active or convalescent COVID-19.

The genes are TRBV30 and TRBJ2-1, with TRBD1 as a possible D gene (5 bases). The CDR3 totals 12 residues. Germline assignment: CDR1 GTSNPN and CDR2 SVGIG (reference sequence). With 4 bases removed from V and 10 bases from J, the gap between germline ends came to 14 bases. The CDR3, as DNA: TGTGCCTGGACTCCCCGACAGCTAGAGCAGTTCTTC. This translates into CAWTPRQLEQFF. The variable domain in full, completed from reference TRBV30 and TRBJ2-1, reads SQTIHQWPATLVQPVGSPLSLECTVEGTSNPNLYWYRQAAGRGLQLLFYSVGIGQISSEVPQNLSASRPQDRQFILSSKKLLLSDSGFYLCAWTPRQLEQFFGPGTRLTVL.

The chain combines TRBV10-3 with TRBJ2-5, with 14 bases aligning to TRBD2. The CDR3 runs to 20 residues. V lost 2 bases, J lost 3 bases, and 14 bases stayed unmatched. Germline V gives CDR1 ENHRY, CDR2 SYGVKD. The CDR3 is CAISEGLAGGRLGTKETQYF. DNA of the CDR3: TGTGCCATCAGTGAGGGACTAGCGGGAGGCAGGTTGGGGACCAAAGAGACCCAGTACTTC.

The chain is built from TRBV28 and TRBJ2-7; D not resolved. This CDR3 is 13 amino acids long. In germline, CDR1 is MDHEN, CDR2 SYDVKM. V dropped 5 bases and J dropped 4 bases, with 12 bases sitting between them. The CDR3 region is CASSTPLSYEQYF. In DNA, the CDR3 is TGTGCCAGCAGTACCCCACTTAGTTACGAGCAGTACTTC. Variable domain in full (rest from reference TRBV28 and TRBJ2-7): DVKVTQSSRYLVKRTGEKVFLECVQDMDHENMFWYRQDPGLGLRLIYFSYDVKMKEKGDIPEGYSVSREKKERFSLILESASTNQTSMYLCASSTPLSYEQYFGPGTRLTVT.

The chain joins TRBV27 to TRBJ2-3; D may be TRBD2 (5 bases). Per the germline V gene, CDR1 is MNHEY and CDR2 is SMNVEV (reference sequence). CDR3 length: 16 amino acids. V was shortened by 5 bases and J by 0 bases, with 15 bases between the two germline ends. The CDR3, as DNA: TGTGCCAGCAGTCCCCGCCCGGGGATTAGCACAGATACGCAGTATTTT. Its translation is CASSPRPGISTDTQYF.

The chain recombines TRBV4-2 with TRBJ1-4; tentatively, D is TRBD1 (6 bases). The V end lost 4 bases, the J end lost 0 bases, and 15 bases lay between the germline ends. This CDR3 has 17 amino acids. The germline CDR1 and CDR2 sequences are LGHNA and YNFKEQ. Here the CDR3 DNA reads TGTGCCAGCAGCCGGGAACTACCAGGGGCAACTAATGAAAAACTGTTTTTT. Translation gives CASSRELPGATNEKLFF.

V and J are TRBV3-1 (or the pseudogene TRBV3-2) and TRBJ1-3; weak D call: TRBD1 (6 bases). CDR1 is LGHDT, CDR2 YNNKEL, per germline (reference sequence). V lost 1 base and J 3 bases, leaving 10 bases between the germline ends. This CDR3 comprises 15 residues. The CDR3 region is CASSQGNRVGNTIYF. The CDR3, as DNA: TGTGCCAGCAGCCAAGGTAACAGGGTTGGAAACACCATATATTTT.

The V call is TRBV19, the J call TRBJ2-1; 14 positions agree with TRBD2. The CDR3 is made up of 15 amino acids. The V gene end was trimmed by 8 bases and the J gene end by 5 bases; junction bases not matched to a gene: 5. Germline CDR1 LNHDA, CDR2 SQIVND (reference sequence). The CDR3 sequence is CASHGLAGGDNEQFF. CDR3 in DNA: TGTGCCAGTCACGGACTAGCGGGAGGAGACAATGAGCAGTTCTTC.

In this sample, this clone turned up once. This chain links TRBV15 with TRBJ2-5; 7 bases line up with TRBD2. The CDR3 has 14 amino acids. Germline CDR1 reads LNHNV; CDR2 reads YYDKDF (reference sequence). The J segment lost 1 base and the V segment lost 5 bases, leaving 4 bases of the junction unmatched. CDR3: CATSEGRVQETQYF. The CDR3 DNA is TGTGCCACCAGCGAGGGGAGGGTCCAAGAGACCCAGTACTTC. Drawing the rest from reference TRBV15 and TRBJ2-5, the complete variable domain is DAMVIQNPRYQVTQFGKPVTLSCSQTLNHNVMYWYQQKSSQAPKLLFHYYDKDFNNEADTPDNFQSRRPNTSFCFLDIRSPGLGDTAMYLCATSEGRVQETQYFGPGTRLLVL.

This chain uses TRBV19 with TRBJ2-3; 13 positions agree with TRBD2. The V gene's germline CDR1 is LNHDA and CDR2 SQIVND (reference sequence). Germline trimming cut 6 bases from V and 3 bases from J; bases unmatched to any gene: 3. This CDR3 comprises 15 residues. CDR3 DNA: TGTGCCAGTAGACCGGGACTAGCGGGAACAGATACGCAGTATTTT. Protein sequence: CASRPGLAGTDTQYF.

The chain links TRBV5-1 to TRBJ2-1; maybe TRBD1 (6 bases). V lost 2 bases to trimming and J lost 3 bases, with 12 bases between them. The CDR3 is 15 residues long. Germline V lookup: CDR1 SGHRS, CDR2 YFSETQ. The DNA for the CDR3 is TGCGCCAGCAGCTTCACCGGGGACAACTACAATGAGCAGTTCTTC. As protein: CASSFTGDNYNEQFF.

The genes are TRBV3-1 (or the pseudogene TRBV3-2) and TRBJ1-1; D not certain. CDR1 is LGHDT, CDR2 YNNKEL, per germline (reference sequence). The V and J ends lost 3 bases and 2 bases respectively, with 13 bases between them. The CDR3 extends over 15 amino acids. The CDR3 spells CASSQLTTINTEAFF. DNA of the CDR3: TGTGCCAGCAGCCAGTTAACAACCATCAACACTGAAGCTTTCTTT.

The V call is TRBV10-1, the J call TRBJ2-1; D is uncertain. CDR3 size: 13 residues. The V end lost 0 bases, the J end lost 13 bases, and 13 bases lay between the germline ends. CDR1 is WNHNN, CDR2 SYGVQD, per germline (reference sequence). The CDR3 sequence: CASSESAASSQFF. The CDR3 nucleotides read TGCGCCAGCAGTGAGTCGGCGGCTTCTTCCCAGTTCTTC.

The rearrangement links TRBV7-2 to TRBJ2-2; unclear D gene. Trimming took 0 bases from V and 4 from J, leaving 9 bases between them. CDR1 is SGHTA and CDR2 is FQGNSA in the germline V gene. The CDR3 consists of 15 residues. DNA for the CDR3: TGTGCCAGCAGCTTAGCGCGGCCGAGCACCGGGGAGCTGTTTTTT. Residues: CASSLARPSTGELFF. The whole variable domain, filled in from reference TRBV7-2 and TRBJ2-2, reads GAGVSQSPSNKVTEKGKDVELRCDPISGHTALYWYRQSLGQGLEFLIYFQGNSAPDKSGLPSDRFSAERTGGSVSTLTIQRTQQEDSAVYLCASSLARPSTGELFFGEGSRLTVL.

J is TRBJ1-3 and V is TRBV18; D remains ambiguous. The germline V gene has CDR1 KGHSH and CDR2 LQKENI. CDR3 length equals 14 residues. V lost 7 bases, J lost 0 bases, and 10 bases lay in between. DNA for the CDR3: TGTGCCAGCTTAACGGGAAACTCTGGAAACACCATATATTTT. Its protein product is CASLTGNSGNTIYF.

The rearrangement joins TRBV27 to TRBJ1-5; TRBD1 is a possible D gene (6 bases). CDR1 and CDR2 from the germline V gene are MNHEY and SMNVEV (reference sequence). Trimming cost V 5 bases and J 0 bases, with 26 bases left between them. The CDR3 is 20 amino acids. This CDR3 is CASSTKRDIHKPNSNQPQHF. The CDR3 nucleotides read TGTGCCAGCAGTACAAAGCGGGACATCCACAAACCTAATAGCAATCAGCCCCAGCATTTT.

The chain employs TRBV28 and TRBJ2-7; D might be TRBD1 (6 bases). CDR3 length: 14 amino acids. Per the germline V gene, CDR1 is MDHEN and CDR2 is SYDVKM. The V gene lost 4 bases and the J gene lost 1 base, with 11 bases spanning the gap. This chain's CDR3 is CASSWQGISYEQYF. The CDR3 DNA follows: TGTGCCAGCAGTTGGCAGGGGATATCCTACGAGCAGTACTTC.

V and J are TRBV2 and TRBJ2-3, with 13 bases fitting TRBD2. Germline V gene lookup returns CDR1 SNHLY and CDR2 FYNNEI. With 6 bases clipped from V and 3 bases from J, the junction kept 3 bases outside the gene matches. This CDR3 contains 15 residues. Here the CDR3 reads CASRGTSGATDTQYF. Written as DNA, the CDR3 is TGTGCCAGCAGGGGGACTAGCGGGGCGACAGATACGCAGTATTTT.

V and J are TRBV14 and TRBJ2-3, with 10 bases that match TRBD2. CDR3 length equals 17 residues. Germline V gene lookup returns CDR1 SGHDN and CDR2 FVKESK. V lost 2 bases and J lost 1; bases outside the gene matches: 6. The CDR3 loop is CASSQYLLAGGTDTQYF. CDR3 sequence (DNA): TGTGCCAGCAGCCAATATCTTCTAGCGGGGGGCACAGATACGCAGTATTTT.